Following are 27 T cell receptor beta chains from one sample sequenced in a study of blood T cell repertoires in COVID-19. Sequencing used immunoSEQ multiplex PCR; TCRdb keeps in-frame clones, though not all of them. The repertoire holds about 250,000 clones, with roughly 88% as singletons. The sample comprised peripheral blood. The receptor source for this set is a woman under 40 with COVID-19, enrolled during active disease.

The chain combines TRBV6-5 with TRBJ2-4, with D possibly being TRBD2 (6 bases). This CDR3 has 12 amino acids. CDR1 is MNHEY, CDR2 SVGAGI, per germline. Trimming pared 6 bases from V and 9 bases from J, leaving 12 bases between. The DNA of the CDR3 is TGTGCCAGCAGGCGGGACGGGGGCATTCAGTACTTC. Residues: CASRRDGGIQYF.

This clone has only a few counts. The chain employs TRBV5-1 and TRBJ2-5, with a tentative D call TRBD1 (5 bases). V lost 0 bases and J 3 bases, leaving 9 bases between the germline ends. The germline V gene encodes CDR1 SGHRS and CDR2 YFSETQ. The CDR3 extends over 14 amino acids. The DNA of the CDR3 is TGCGCCAGCAGCTTGGACAGGATAGAAGAGACCCAGTACTTC. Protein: CASSLDRIEETQYF.

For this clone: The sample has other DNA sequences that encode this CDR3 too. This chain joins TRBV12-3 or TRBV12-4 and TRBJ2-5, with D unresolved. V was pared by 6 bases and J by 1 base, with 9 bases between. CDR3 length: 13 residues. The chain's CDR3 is CASSLGPQETQYF. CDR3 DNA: TGTGCCAGCAGCCTTGGGCCCCAAGAGACCCAGTACTTC.

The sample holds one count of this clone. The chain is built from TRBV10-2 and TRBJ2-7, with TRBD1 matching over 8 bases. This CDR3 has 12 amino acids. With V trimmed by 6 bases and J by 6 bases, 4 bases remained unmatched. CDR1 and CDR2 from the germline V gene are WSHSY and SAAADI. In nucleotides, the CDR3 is TGCGCCAGCAGAGGAGACAGGGGCGAGCAGTACGTC. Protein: CASRGDRGEQYV.

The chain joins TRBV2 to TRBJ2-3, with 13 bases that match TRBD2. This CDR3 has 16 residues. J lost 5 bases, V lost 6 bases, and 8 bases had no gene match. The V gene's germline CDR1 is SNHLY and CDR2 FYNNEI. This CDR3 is CASRQTSGRALDTQYF. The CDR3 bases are TGTGCCAGCAGACAAACTAGCGGGAGGGCCTTAGATACGCAGTATTTT.

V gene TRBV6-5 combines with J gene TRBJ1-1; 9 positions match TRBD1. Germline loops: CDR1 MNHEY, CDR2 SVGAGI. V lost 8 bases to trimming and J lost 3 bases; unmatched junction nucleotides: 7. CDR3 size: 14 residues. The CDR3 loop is CASVGTGWYTEAFF. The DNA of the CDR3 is TGTGCCAGCGTGGGGACAGGGTGGTACACTGAAGCTTTCTTT.

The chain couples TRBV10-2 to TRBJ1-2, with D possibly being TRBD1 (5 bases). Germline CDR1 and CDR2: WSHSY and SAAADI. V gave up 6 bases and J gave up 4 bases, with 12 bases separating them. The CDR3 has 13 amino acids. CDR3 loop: CASRSGDRYGYTF. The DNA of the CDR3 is TGCGCCAGCAGGTCGGGGGATCGCTATGGCTACACCTTC.

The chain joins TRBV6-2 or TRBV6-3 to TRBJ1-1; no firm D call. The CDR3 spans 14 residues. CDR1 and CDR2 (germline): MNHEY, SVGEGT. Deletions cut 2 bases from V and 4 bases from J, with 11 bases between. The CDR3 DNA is TGTGCCAGCAGTTACATCGCGGGCGCCACTGAAGCTTTCTTT. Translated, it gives CASSYIAGATEAFF.

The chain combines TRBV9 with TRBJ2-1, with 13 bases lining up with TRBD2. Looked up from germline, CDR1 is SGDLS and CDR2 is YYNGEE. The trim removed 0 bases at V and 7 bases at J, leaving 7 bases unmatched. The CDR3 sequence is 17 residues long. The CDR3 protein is CASSVAVLAGGQNEQFF. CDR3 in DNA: TGTGCCAGCAGCGTAGCTGTACTAGCGGGGGGGCAGAATGAGCAGTTCTTC.

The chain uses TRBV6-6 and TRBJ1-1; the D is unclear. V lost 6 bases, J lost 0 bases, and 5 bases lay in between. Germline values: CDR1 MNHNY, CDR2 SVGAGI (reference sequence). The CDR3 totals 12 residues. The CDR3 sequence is CASRGVNTEAFF. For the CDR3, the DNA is TGTGCCAGCAGAGGAGTGAACACTGAAGCTTTCTTT.

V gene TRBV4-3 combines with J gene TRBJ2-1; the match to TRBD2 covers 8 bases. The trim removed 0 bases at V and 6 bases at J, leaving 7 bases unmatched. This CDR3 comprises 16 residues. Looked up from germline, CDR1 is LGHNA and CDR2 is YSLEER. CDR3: CASSQDGGASGNEQFF. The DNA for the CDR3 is TGCGCCAGCAGCCAAGACGGGGGGGCGTCCGGCAATGAGCAGTTCTTC.

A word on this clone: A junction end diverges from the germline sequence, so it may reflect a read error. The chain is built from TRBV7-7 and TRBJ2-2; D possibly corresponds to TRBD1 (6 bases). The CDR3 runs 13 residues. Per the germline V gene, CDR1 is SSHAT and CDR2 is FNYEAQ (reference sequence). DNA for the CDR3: TGTGCTAGCAGCCCTACAGGGAAGGGGGAGCTGTTTTTT. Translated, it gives CASSPTGKGELFF.

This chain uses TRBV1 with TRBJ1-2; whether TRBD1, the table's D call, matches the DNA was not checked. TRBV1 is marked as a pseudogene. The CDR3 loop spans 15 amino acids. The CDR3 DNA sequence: TGCACCAGCAGCCACCCAACAGGGGCCGACTATGGCTACACCTTC. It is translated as CTSSHPTGADYGYTF.

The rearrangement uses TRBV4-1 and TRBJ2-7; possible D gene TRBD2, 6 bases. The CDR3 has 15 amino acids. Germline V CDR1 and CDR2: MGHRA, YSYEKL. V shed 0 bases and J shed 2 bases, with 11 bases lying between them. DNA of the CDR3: TGCGCCAGCAGCCAAGAGGCCCTAGCGACCTACGAGCAGTACGTC. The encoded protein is CASSQEALATYEQYV.

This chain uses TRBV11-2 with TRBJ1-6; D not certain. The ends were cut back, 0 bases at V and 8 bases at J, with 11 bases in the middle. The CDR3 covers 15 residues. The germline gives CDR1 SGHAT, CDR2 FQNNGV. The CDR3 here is CASSLEVADYSPLHF. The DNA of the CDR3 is TGTGCCAGCAGCTTAGAGGTGGCAGACTATTCACCCCTCCACTTT.

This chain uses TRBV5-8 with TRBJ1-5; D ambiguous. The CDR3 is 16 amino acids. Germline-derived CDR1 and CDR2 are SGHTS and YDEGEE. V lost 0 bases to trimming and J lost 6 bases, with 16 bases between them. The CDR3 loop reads CASSLAGSTGSQPQHF. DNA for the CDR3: TGTGCCAGCAGCTTGGCGGGGTCGACGGGTAGTCAGCCCCAGCATTTT.

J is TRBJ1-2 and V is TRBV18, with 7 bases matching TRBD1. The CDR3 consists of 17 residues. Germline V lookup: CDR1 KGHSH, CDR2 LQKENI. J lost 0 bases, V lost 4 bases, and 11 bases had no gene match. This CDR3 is CASSLFDREVSNYGYTF. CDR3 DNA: TGTGCCAGCTCACTCTTCGACAGGGAGGTATCTAACTATGGCTACACCTTC. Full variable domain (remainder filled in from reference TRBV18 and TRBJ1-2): NAGVMQNPRHLVRRRGQEARLRCSPMKGHSHVYWYRQLPEEGLKFMVYLQKENIIDESGMPKERFSAEFPKEGPSILRIQQVVRGDSAAYFCASSLFDREVSNYGYTFGSGTRLTVV.

CDR3 sequence reads: CASSLLLAGGRDTQYF. In nucleotides, the CDR3 is TGTGCCAGCAGCTTATTACTAGCGGGGGGGCGAGATACGCAGTATTTT. The V gene is TRBV7-2, the J gene TRBJ2-3; 13 bases align to TRBD2. V lost 2 bases, J lost 5 bases, and 4 bases stayed unmatched. Per germline, CDR1 SGHTA and CDR2 FQGNSA. CDR3 size: 16 residues.

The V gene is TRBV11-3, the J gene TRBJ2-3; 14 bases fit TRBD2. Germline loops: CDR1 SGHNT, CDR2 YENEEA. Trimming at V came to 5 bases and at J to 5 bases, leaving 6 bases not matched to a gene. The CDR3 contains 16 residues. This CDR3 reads CASSPTSGRAQDTQYF. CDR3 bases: TGTGCCAGCAGCCCGACTAGCGGGAGGGCCCAAGATACGCAGTATTTT.

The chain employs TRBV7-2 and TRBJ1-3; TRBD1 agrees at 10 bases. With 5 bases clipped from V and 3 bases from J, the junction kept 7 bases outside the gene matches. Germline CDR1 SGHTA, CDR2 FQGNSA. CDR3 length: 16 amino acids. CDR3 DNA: TGTGCCAGCAGCCAAAGACAGGGGGCATTTGGAAACACCATATATTTT. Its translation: CASSQRQGAFGNTIYF.

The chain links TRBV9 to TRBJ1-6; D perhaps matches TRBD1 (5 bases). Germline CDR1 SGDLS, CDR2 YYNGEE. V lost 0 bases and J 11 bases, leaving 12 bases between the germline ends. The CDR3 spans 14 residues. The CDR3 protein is CASSVESGFAPLHF. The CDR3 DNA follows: TGTGCCAGCAGCGTAGAATCAGGGTTCGCACCCCTCCACTTT.

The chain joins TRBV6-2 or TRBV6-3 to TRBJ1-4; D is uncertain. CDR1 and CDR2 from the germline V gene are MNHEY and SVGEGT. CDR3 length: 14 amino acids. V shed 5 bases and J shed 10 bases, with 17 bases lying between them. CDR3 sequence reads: CASSRVVGSGKLFF. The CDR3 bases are TGTGCCAGCAGTCGCGTCGTGGGCAGCGGAAAACTGTTTTTT.

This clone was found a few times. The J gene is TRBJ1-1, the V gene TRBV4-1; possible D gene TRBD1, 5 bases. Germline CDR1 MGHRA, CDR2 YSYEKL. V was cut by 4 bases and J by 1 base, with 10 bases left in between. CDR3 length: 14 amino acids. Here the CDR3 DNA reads TGCGCCAGCAGCCGACAGATCGGGAACACTGAAGCTTTCTTT. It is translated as CASSRQIGNTEAFF.

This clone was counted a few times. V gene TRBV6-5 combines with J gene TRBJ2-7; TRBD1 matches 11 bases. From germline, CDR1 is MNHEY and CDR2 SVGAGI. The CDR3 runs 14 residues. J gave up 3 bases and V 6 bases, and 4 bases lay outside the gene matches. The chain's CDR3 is CASRTGTGGYEQYF. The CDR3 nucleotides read TGTGCCAGCAGAACCGGGACAGGGGGCTACGAGCAGTACTTC.

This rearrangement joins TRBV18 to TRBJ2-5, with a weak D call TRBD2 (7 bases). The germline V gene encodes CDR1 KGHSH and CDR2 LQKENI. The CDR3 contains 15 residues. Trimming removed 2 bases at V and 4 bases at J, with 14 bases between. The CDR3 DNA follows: TGTGCCAGCTCACCAAAGGGGGGGTATGGAGAGACCCAGTACTTC. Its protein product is CASSPKGGYGETQYF.

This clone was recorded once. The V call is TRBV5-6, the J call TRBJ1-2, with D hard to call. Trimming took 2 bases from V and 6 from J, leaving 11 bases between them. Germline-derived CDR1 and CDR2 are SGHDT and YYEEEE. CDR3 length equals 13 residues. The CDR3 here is CASSFGDTNGYTF. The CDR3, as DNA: TGTGCCAGCAGCTTCGGGGATACCAATGGCTACACCTTC.

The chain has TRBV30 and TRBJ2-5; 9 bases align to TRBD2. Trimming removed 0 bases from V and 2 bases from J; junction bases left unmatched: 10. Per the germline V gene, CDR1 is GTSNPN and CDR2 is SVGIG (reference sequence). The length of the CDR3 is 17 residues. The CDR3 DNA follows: TGTGCCTGGAGTGTTTTAGCGGGAGTCGTACAACAAGAGACCCAGTACTTC. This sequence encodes CAWSVLAGVVQQETQYF.